The rows below give T cell receptor beta chains drawn from one sample of a study of T-cell reconstitution after alpha-beta-depleted transplantation in children. TCRdb re-derived calls from the PCR reads in MiXCR, one entry per CDR3 protein. This sample yields hundreds of thousands of distinct CDR3 sequences, of which 11% are seen a single time; 28% belongs to the top ten. Source: PBMCs, taken before TCRalphabeta/CD19-depleted stem cell transplant. The receptor set was obtained from a child less than two years old with acute myeloid leukemia, due to receive a stem cell transplant. Each CDR3 is given with its conserved first and last residue. The order of the fields is clone size, J gene, V gene, D gene, CDR3 protein, CDR3 DNA. D genes are given only for firm matches. Some rows mark clone size as missing; the rest say once, few, many or name a class of expanded clone.

clone_size: -
j_call: TRBJ2-1
v_call: TRBV7-2
d_call: -
cdr3_aa: CASSSEQGLVFRNEQFF
cdr3_nt: TGTGCCAGCAGCTCCGAACAGGGTCTAGTTTTTCGAAATGAGCAGTTCTTC

clone_size: many
j_call: TRBJ2-3
v_call: TRBV5-1
d_call: -
cdr3_aa: CASSRRRGLSLTDTQYF
cdr3_nt: TGCGCCAGCAGCAGGAGACGAGGTCTTTCCCTCACAGATACGCAGTATTTT

clone_size: many
j_call: TRBJ2-1
v_call: TRBV12-3/TRBV12-4
d_call: TRBD2
cdr3_aa: CASSFTPGLASYNEQFF
cdr3_nt: TGTGCCAGCAGTTTTACGCCGGGACTAGCATCCTACAATGAGCAGTTCTTC

clone_size: once
j_call: TRBJ1-5
v_call: TRBV5-1
d_call: -
cdr3_aa: CASSLGWDQPQHF
cdr3_nt: TGCGCCAGCAGCCTTGGATGGGATCAGCCCCAGCATTTT

clone_size: many
j_call: TRBJ2-7
v_call: TRBV7-2
d_call: -
cdr3_aa: CASSLATGSSYEQYF
cdr3_nt: TGTGCCAGCAGCTTAGCTACGGGAAGTTCCTACGAGCAGTACTTC

clone_size: few
j_call: TRBJ1-5
v_call: TRBV6-2/TRBV6-3
d_call: TRBD1
cdr3_aa: CASSYTQGQGALLNQPQHF
cdr3_nt: TGTGCCAGCAGTTACACTCAAGGACAGGGGGCCTTACTAAATCAGCCCCAGCATTTT

clone_size: many
j_call: TRBJ2-7
v_call: TRBV7-2
d_call: TRBD1
cdr3_aa: CASSNIGQVYEQYF
cdr3_nt: TGTGCCAGCAGCAACATAGGACAGGTCTACGAGCAGTACTTC

clone_size: many
j_call: TRBJ2-2
v_call: TRBV5-1
d_call: -
cdr3_aa: CASSLGLNTGELFF
cdr3_nt: TGCGCCAGCAGCTTGGGGTTGAACACCGGGGAGCTGTTTTTT

clone_size: many
j_call: TRBJ2-2
v_call: TRBV6-5
d_call: TRBD1
cdr3_aa: CASSYLEPGQGAGELFF
cdr3_nt: TGTGCCAGCAGTTACCTTGAGCCGGGACAGGGGGCCGGGGAGCTGTTTTTT

clone_size: many
j_call: TRBJ2-3
v_call: TRBV7-2
d_call: -
cdr3_aa: CASSLQLSNTDTQYF
cdr3_nt: TGTGCCAGCAGCTTACAGCTCTCAAACACAGATACGCAGTATTTT

clone_size: many
j_call: TRBJ2-1
v_call: TRBV5-6
d_call: TRBD2
cdr3_aa: CASSFLIGRAEGNEQFF
cdr3_nt: TGTGCCAGCAGCTTCCTAATCGGGAGGGCCGAGGGCAATGAGCAGTTCTTC

clone_size: few
j_call: TRBJ2-7
v_call: TRBV3-1
d_call: -
cdr3_aa: CASSQETKNPQWF
cdr3_nt: TGTGCCAGCAGCCAAGAGACGAAGAACCCCCAGTGGTTC

clone_size: many
j_call: TRBJ1-1
v_call: TRBV29-1
d_call: TRBD1
cdr3_aa: CSVDGQGAKKRFNTEAFF
cdr3_nt: TGCAGCGTTGACGGACAGGGGGCAAAGAAGCGTTTTAACACTGAAGCTTTCTTT

clone_size: -
j_call: TRBJ2-7
v_call: TRBV30
d_call: -
cdr3_aa: CAWGPGLGSGEQYF
cdr3_nt: TGTGCCTGGGGTCCTGGACTGGGTTCTGGCGAGCAGTACTTC

clone_size: many
j_call: TRBJ2-5
v_call: TRBV5-1
d_call: -
cdr3_aa: CASSLGTTQETQYF
cdr3_nt: TGCGCCAGCAGCTTGGGGACTACACAAGAGACCCAGTACTTC

clone_size: many
j_call: TRBJ1-1
v_call: TRBV10-1
d_call: -
cdr3_aa: CASSGLMNTEAFF
cdr3_nt: TGCGCCAGCAGTGGACTGATGAACACTGAAGCTTTCTTT